These 29 T cell receptor beta chains were all obtained from the same sample, sequenced in a study of T-cell reconstitution after alpha-beta-depleted transplantation in children. Preparation of the TCRbeta library used unique molecular identifiers. In TCRdb, the PCR reads were re-called with MiXCR into one record per CDR3 protein. The table records 190,000 or so distinct CDR3 sequences, 5.5% to 7% of them present only once. Sequencing used PBMCs, obtained before TCRalphabeta/CD19-depleted stem cell transplant. All receptors come from a girl in the first two years of life with combined immunodeficiency, due to receive a stem cell transplant.

The table lists this clonotype with many counts. This chain links TRBV6-5 with TRBJ2-1; D call uncertain. The CDR3 length is 17 residues. Germline V lookup: CDR1 MNHEY, CDR2 SVGAGI. The V gene lost 0 bases and the J gene lost 2 bases, with 14 bases spanning the gap. The CDR3 reads CASSYSIRANPYNEQFF. As DNA, the CDR3 is TGTGCCAGCAGTTACTCGATACGGGCCAATCCCTACAATGAGCAGTTCTTC.

In this sample, this clonotype turned up many times. The chain couples TRBV7-9 to TRBJ2-2; D ambiguous. Per the germline V gene, CDR1 is SEHNR and CDR2 is FQNEAQ (reference sequence). The V and J ends lost 5 bases and 8 bases respectively, with 9 bases between them. The CDR3 loop spans 12 amino acids. For the CDR3, the DNA is TGTGCCAGCAGCCCCAGCCGGGGGGAGCTGTTTTTT. It yields the protein CASSPSRGELFF.

This clonotype was counted many times. The chain couples TRBV6-2 or TRBV6-3 to TRBJ2-3; D remains unclear. The CDR3 extends over 12 amino acids. Per the germline V gene, CDR1 is MNHEY and CDR2 is SVGEGT. Trimming took off 5 bases at V and 5 bases at J, with 8 bases between the two ends. The CDR3 nucleotides are TGTGCCAGCAGTGCACGGAGAGATACGCAGTATTTT. Amino acids: CASSARRDTQYF.

This clonotype was counted at least ten times. This chain connects TRBV7-8 to TRBJ2-3, with unresolved D. The length of the CDR3 is 14 residues. V lost 5 bases, J lost 6 bases, and 15 bases lay in between. The germline CDR1 and CDR2 sequences are SGHVS and FQNEAQ. In DNA form, the CDR3 reads TGTGCCAGCAGCGCCATACCGTCACCCGATACGCAGTATTTT. Its protein product is CASSAIPSPDTQYF.

This clonotype was found many times. The CDR3 nucleotides read TGTGCCAGCAGCTTAATAGCGGGGGGATCCTACGAGCAGTACTTC. Its translation is CASSLIAGGSYEQYF. The chain carries TRBV7-9 and TRBJ2-7, with 10 bases matching TRBD2. Germline V gives CDR1 SEHNR, CDR2 FQNEAQ (reference sequence). This CDR3 spans 15 amino acids. V dropped 2 bases and J dropped 1; count of bases not matched to a gene: 2.

This clonotype was detected many times. This chain joins TRBV27 and TRBJ2-5, with D perhaps TRBD2 (6 bases). The CDR3 has 13 residues. The V end was cut by 4 bases, the J end by 2 bases, with 8 bases between. The germline V gene encodes CDR1 MNHEY and CDR2 SMNVEV (reference sequence). The DNA of the CDR3 is TGTGCCAGCAGTTGGGGGACTCAAGAGACCCAGTACTTC. This sequence encodes CASSWGTQETQYF.

At least ten counts were recorded for this clonotype. J is TRBJ2-7 and V is TRBV10-3, with 10 bases identical to TRBD2. The V gene's germline CDR1 is ENHRY and CDR2 SYGVKD. With 6 bases clipped from V and 6 bases from J, the junction kept 2 bases outside the gene matches. The CDR3 runs to 12 residues. CDR3 in amino acids: CAIRLAGAEQYF. The CDR3 region has the DNA TGTGCCATCAGGCTAGCGGGAGCCGAGCAGTACTTC.

The table lists this clonotype with many counts. The CDR3 reads CASEGLRGSNTEAFF. The CDR3, as DNA: TGTGCCAGCGAGGGACTCCGGGGGTCGAACACTGAAGCTTTCTTT. V is TRBV27 and J is TRBJ1-1, with D possibly matching TRBD1 (5 bases). CDR3 length: 15 amino acids. CDR1 is MNHEY, CDR2 SMNVEV, per germline (reference sequence). V lost 8 bases and J 1 base, leaving 17 bases between the germline ends.

This clonotype occurred many times. V usage is TRBV7-2 and J usage is TRBJ2-5; perhaps TRBD1 as D (5 bases). The V end was cut by 4 bases, the J end by 0 bases, with 9 bases between. CDR3 length: 14 amino acids. Germline assignment: CDR1 SGHTA and CDR2 FQGNSA. In DNA, the CDR3 is TGTGCCAGCAGCTCCGACAGATACCAAGAGACCCAGTACTTC. It yields the protein CASSSDRYQETQYF.

This clonotype was counted between two and nine times. The gene calls are TRBV7-8 and TRBJ1-5; D is possibly TRBD1 (6 bases). This CDR3 has 16 amino acids. Trimming shortened V by 4 bases and J by 8 bases, and 21 bases separated the two germline ends. CDR1 and CDR2 from the germline V gene are SGHVS and FQNEAQ. CDR3 in DNA: TGTGCCAGCAGCTCCCGGCGTGGGGGCCGGGTGGAGCCCCAGCATTTT. It codes for CASSSRRGGRVEPQHF.

The sample holds many counts of this clonotype. The chain employs TRBV20-1 and TRBJ2-7, with D perhaps TRBD1 or TRBD2 (5 bases each). Trimming cost V 3 bases and J 5 bases, with 8 bases left between them. The CDR3 totals 11 residues. The germline V gene has CDR1 DFQATT and CDR2 SNEGSKA (reference sequence). The CDR3 loop reads CSARRDHEQYF. CDR3 DNA sequence: TGCAGTGCTAGGAGGGACCACGAGCAGTACTTC.

This clonotype was found many times. This chain joins TRBV20-1 and TRBJ2-1; no firm D call. CDR1 is DFQATT and CDR2 is SNEGSKA in the germline V gene (reference sequence). V was pared by 0 bases and J by 4 bases, with 13 bases between. The CDR3 runs 15 residues. The CDR3 region has the DNA TGCAGTGCTAGAGATAGGCGGTCCCTATACAATGAGCAGTTCTTC. As protein: CSARDRRSLYNEQFF.

This clonotype occurred many times. This chain links TRBV4-3 with TRBJ2-3; 13 bases line up with TRBD2. The CDR3 has 23 amino acids. J was trimmed by 3 bases and V by 2 bases; bases with no gene match: 23. The germline gives CDR1 LGHNA, CDR2 YSLEER. CDR3 bases: TGCGCCAGCAGCCAATTAAGGGGCGCAGCTCAAAGACTAGCGGGGGGCCCTACAGATACGCAGTATTTT. It translates to CASSQLRGAAQRLAGGPTDTQYF.

This clonotype was counted ten times or more. The chain combines TRBV12-3 or TRBV12-4 with TRBJ1-1, with D possibly TRBD1 on 5 matching bases. The CDR3 extends over 15 amino acids. Trimming took off 6 bases at V and 6 bases at J, with 20 bases between the two ends. The CDR3 reads CASSLRGGMGAEAFF. CDR3 coding DNA: TGTGCCAGCAGCCTGAGGGGAGGAATGGGTGCTGAAGCTTTCTTT.

The V and J genes are TRBV20-1 and TRBJ1-6; D uncertain. This CDR3 has 14 residues. Trimming took 1 base from V and 7 from J, leaving 11 bases between them. Germline CDR1 is DFQATT and CDR2 is SNEGSKA (reference sequence). CDR3 coding DNA: TGCAGTGCTAGAGGGACTCCAAACAATTCACCCCTCCACTTT. Translation gives CSARGTPNNSPLHF.

This clonotype was observed at least ten times. V is TRBV27 and J is TRBJ2-7; D might be TRBD1 (5 bases). V was cut by 5 bases and J by 0 bases, with 8 bases left in between. CDR3 length equals 13 residues. In germline, CDR1 is MNHEY, CDR2 SMNVEV (reference sequence). CDR3 coding DNA: TGTGCCAGCAGTATACAGGCCTCCTACGAGCAGTACTTC. It yields the protein CASSIQASYEQYF.

This clonotype showed up many times. V is TRBV10-3 and J is TRBJ2-2; no reliable D call. Trimming shortened V by 9 bases and J by 2 bases, and 10 bases separated the two germline ends. CDR1 is ENHRY, CDR2 SYGVKD, per germline. The CDR3 contains 13 residues. CDR3 protein: CAIRTVNTGELFF. Here the CDR3 DNA reads TGTGCCATACGGACGGTCAACACCGGGGAGCTGTTTTTT.

The V call is TRBV21-1, the J call TRBJ1-2; TRBD1 is the table's D call and was not checked against the DNA. TRBV21-1 is flagged as a pseudogene. The CDR3 has 15 amino acids. The CDR3 reads CASSKETDRNYGYTF. As DNA, the CDR3 is TGTGCCAGCAGCAAAGAAACCGACAGAAACTATGGCTACACCTTC.

This clonotype was observed at least ten times. V is TRBV12-3 or TRBV12-4 and J is TRBJ2-5; tentatively, D is TRBD1 (6 bases). The CDR3 has 13 residues. Trimming pared 6 bases from V and 4 bases from J, leaving 12 bases between. CDR3 loop: CASRRTGRETQYF. The CDR3 bases are TGTGCCAGCAGACGAACAGGGCGAGAGACCCAGTACTTC.

This clonotype was seen repeatedly, ten times or more. The gene calls are TRBV20-1 and TRBJ2-3, with 15 bases that match TRBD2. The germline V gene encodes CDR1 DFQATT and CDR2 SNEGSKA (reference sequence). The V segment lost 5 bases and the J segment 8 bases; nucleotides outside the gene matches: 5. CDR3 size: 14 residues. The CDR3 sequence: CSAPGLAGGRTQYF. CDR3 DNA sequence: TGCAGTGCTCCCGGACTAGCGGGGGGGCGTACGCAGTATTTT.

In regard to this clonotype: A much larger clone is a single base away; this may be a read error. This chain uses TRBV29-1 with TRBJ2-7; 7 nucleotides agree with TRBD1. This CDR3 is built from 13 residues. Germline lookup yields CDR1 SQVTM and CDR2 ANQGSEA. V lost 6 bases, J lost 7 bases, and 12 bases stayed unmatched. CDR3: CSVRMIGGGEQYF. CDR3 nucleotide sequence: TGCAGCGTCCGAATGATAGGGGGCGGTGAGCAGTACTTC.

The J gene is TRBJ2-3, the V gene TRBV7-9; D uncertain. V shed 5 bases and J shed 5 bases, with 8 bases lying between them. The CDR3 is made up of 12 amino acids. Looked up from germline, CDR1 is SEHNR and CDR2 is FQNEAQ (reference sequence). The CDR3 region has the DNA TGTGCCAGCAGCCGCGCCCGAGATACGCAGTATTTT. Translation: CASSRARDTQYF.

At least ten counts were recorded for this clonotype. The chain carries TRBV5-6 and TRBJ1-1; a weak D match, TRBD1 (5 bases). Looked up from germline, CDR1 is SGHDT and CDR2 is YYEEEE. This CDR3 has 15 residues. V was pared by 0 bases and J by 4 bases, with 13 bases between. CDR3 nucleotide sequence: TGTGCCAGCAGCTTGGGGGGCATGTTTAGCACTGAAGCTTTCTTT. Amino acids: CASSLGGMFSTEAFF.

This clonotype occurred many times. The chain joins TRBV12-5 to TRBJ1-2; D is unclear. The CDR3 is made up of 13 amino acids. Trimming took 2 bases from V and 4 from J, leaving 8 bases between them. Germline assignment: CDR1 LGHNT and CDR2 FRNRAP. Written as DNA, the CDR3 is TGTGCTAGTGGTTTGCGTCAAGGCTATGGCTACACCTTC. Translation: CASGLRQGYGYTF.

This clonotype was seen a few times. The chain is built from TRBV3-1 and TRBJ2-2; no reliable D call. The CDR3 length is 14 residues. V lost 3 bases and J lost 4, with 9 bases in between. Germline CDR1 and CDR2: LGHDT and YNNKEL (reference sequence). The CDR3: CASSHRLATGELFF. The CDR3 DNA follows: TGTGCCAGCAGCCATCGCCTGGCCACCGGGGAGCTGTTTTTT.

The chain joins TRBV9 to TRBJ2-1; D remains unclear. Germline values: CDR1 SGDLS, CDR2 YYNGEE. Deletions cut 1 base from V and 13 bases from J, with 9 bases between. There are 11 residues in the CDR3. In nucleotides, the CDR3 is TGTGCCAGCAGCGTACACACTGTTCAGTTCTTC. It specifies CASSVHTVQFF.

V is TRBV4-3 and J is TRBJ1-1, with D tentatively TRBD1 (6 bases). The CDR3 has 15 residues. V lost 0 bases and J lost 3, with 11 bases in between. Looked up from germline, CDR1 is LGHNA and CDR2 is YSLEER. The CDR3 region is CASSQDGEGDTEAFF. The DNA of the CDR3 is TGCGCCAGCAGCCAAGATGGCGAGGGGGACACTGAAGCTTTCTTT.

At least ten counts were recorded for this clonotype. This rearrangement joins TRBV28 to TRBJ1-1, with D hard to call. Germline V gives CDR1 MDHEN, CDR2 SYDVKM. Trimming shortened V by 5 bases and J by 0 bases, and 19 bases separated the two germline ends. The CDR3 is 17 residues long. CDR3: CASSLLGPVDMNTEAFF. In DNA, the CDR3 is TGTGCCAGCAGTCTTCTCGGCCCGGTAGACATGAACACTGAAGCTTTCTTT.

At least ten counts were recorded for this clonotype. This rearrangement joins TRBV9 to TRBJ2-1; 7 nucleotides match TRBD2. V lost 0 bases, J lost 8 bases, and 8 bases stayed unmatched. Germline V gene sequence: CDR1 SGDLS, CDR2 YYNGEE. This CDR3 has 15 amino acids. This CDR3 reads CASSVGRGDMHEQFF. The CDR3 DNA follows: TGTGCCAGCAGCGTAGGCCGGGGGGATATGCATGAGCAGTTCTTC.